These T cell receptor beta chains were read from a single sample in a study of pediatric ulcerative colitis. Clones were sequenced by immunoSEQ multiplex PCR, and TCRdb holds only the in-frame ones, with some missing. The profile shows tens of thousands of clones, over 65% of them singletons. The sample taken for sequencing was blood. All receptors derive from a boy aged 5-17 years with moderate ulcerative colitis. CDR3s leave out the opening cysteine and the closing phenylalanine or tryptophan. Fields, in order: CDR3 length, clone size, V gene, CDR3 protein. Rows may omit the clone size; those that give it use once, few, many or a size class.

14 - TRBV10-3 AISGNNHLSTDTQY
13 - TRBV27 ASRPLSGTGTEAF
13 - TRBV6-5 ASSYRVDLLYGYT
10 - TRBV6-4 ATRDAPYEQY
11 - TRBV5-1 ASSLAPEETQY
11 - TRBV29-1 SVGWGANQPQH
13 - TRBV4-1 ASSQEAGGIYGYT
18 - TRBV7-7 ASSLVGLAGGDSSYNEQF
11 - TRBV6-1 ASNQGGGNTIY
13 - TRBV6-5 ASSYSRTISYEQY
14 - TRBV25-1 ASSEWGEFSGNTIY
12 - TRBV5-1 ASSLERVTGELF
13 - TRBV4-3 ASSQIGSSYNEQF
11 - TRBV7-2 ASSPAGNYGYT
15 - TRBV5-1 ASSPGGAQKSTDTQY
17 - TRBV27 ASSLRVPGQRTSGNTIY
11 - TRBV11-1 ASSLAGLNEQY
14 - TRBV30 AWDPSPTGDLGEAF
13 - TRBV2 ASSHRGPPAYEQY
12 - TRBV4-3 ASSQEGQALGYT
14 - TRBV10-3 AISESLGTGHIEAF
15 - TRBV30 AWSRMRDNWGTGELF
15 - TRBV11-2 ASSLEGDSGSTDTQY
11 - TRBV5-4 ASSLEPRETQY
15 - TRBV23-1 ASSQSSPSSYNSPLH
10 - TRBV7-9 ASRDRGYEQY
14 - TRBV9 ASSTPGGGVEDEAF
14 - TRBV15 ATSRELAGVTPTQY
11 - TRBV7-3 ASGLSGNTEAF
9 few TRBV5-8 ASRRTDTQY
14 - TRBV5-5 ASSTDVWAANYGYT